At least ten counts were recorded for the clone carrying this T cell receptor beta chain. This entry belongs to a study of T-cell memory formation after mild COVID-19. A single record per CDR3 protein comes from TCRdb applying MiXCR to the 5' RACE reads. The table lists 180,000 or so distinct CDR3 sequences, roughly 10% of them singletons. Germline V gene sequence: CDR1 MNHNY, CDR2 SVGAGI (reference sequence). The V segment lost 7 bases and the J segment 5 bases; nucleotides outside the gene matches: 7. This CDR3 has 13 amino acids. This receptor was obtained from a young man who had mild COVID-19 (a few samples of this study predate the infection). Cell type and time point are not known. The sequencing sample was made of PBMCs or a T cell subset sorted from them (not recorded which). The chain links TRBV6-6 to TRBJ2-5; 7 bases fit TRBD2. CDR3: CASMRAGGETQYF. CDR3 nucleotide sequence: TGTGCCAGCATGAGGGCCGGGGGGGAGACCCAGTACTTC.